The 14 T cell receptor beta chains presented below share a single source sample, sequenced in a study of cytomegalovirus exposure and HLA in healthy donors (dated by TCRdb to 2016 to 2017). Library construction relied on the immunoSEQ multiplex PCR assay. For the multiplex PCR, a mixture combining 60 forward primers for TCR Vbeta segments and 13 reverse primers for TCR Jbeta segments was used. In its TCRdb copy, this immuneACCESS table keeps in-frame sequences only and misses some clones. Where compared with another copy, unresolved V genes explain less than half of these, and the others have no known cause. For this sample the table gives tens of thousands of clones, of which roughly 80% were detected only once. 2.5% to 3% of the sample is held by the ten biggest clonotypes. Specimen: PBMCs. Receptor source: a man between 50 and 59 years old in good health and CMV-seronegative.

This chain connects TRBV29-1 to TRBJ1-2; TRBD1 matches 7 bases. This CDR3 comprises 15 residues. Germline V gene data show CDR1 as SQVTM and CDR2 as ANQGSEA. The junction had 15 bases not matched to a gene; V was cut back by 4 bases and J by 7 bases. The CDR3 sequence: CSVVVGTAGLGGYTF. CDR3 nucleotides: TGCAGCGTTGTCGTGGGGACAGCAGGCCTTGGTGGCTACACCTTC.

The chain combines TRBV27 with TRBJ1-3; D not resolved. CDR1 and CDR2 (germline): MNHEY, SMNVEV (reference sequence). This CDR3 contains 14 residues. Trimming left V 5 bases short and J 0 bases short, with 8 bases between. CDR3 loop: CASSPVLSGNTIYF. CDR3 nucleotide sequence: TGTGCCAGCAGTCCGGTACTCTCTGGAAACACCATATATTTT.

Comment on this clone: Additional DNA sequences in this sample encode the identical CDR3. The chain combines TRBV29-1 with TRBJ2-5, with TRBD1 matching 8 bases. The germline V gene encodes CDR1 SQVTM and CDR2 ANQGSEA. The CDR3 consists of 12 residues. J was trimmed by 1 base and V by 7 bases; bases with no gene match: 2. The CDR3 is CSGQGPQETQYF. Written as DNA, the CDR3 is TGCAGCGGACAGGGGCCCCAAGAGACCCAGTACTTC.

The gene calls are TRBV6-5 and TRBJ1-1; TRBD1 agrees at 9 bases. Losses at the gene ends were 6 bases for V and 5 bases for J; bases not matched to a gene: 7. The germline V gene encodes CDR1 MNHEY and CDR2 SVGAGI. The CDR3 runs 14 residues. For the CDR3, the DNA is TGTGCCAGCAGACGACAGGGGGGGATAACTGAAGCTTTCTTT. This sequence encodes CASRRQGGITEAFF.

Worth noting for this clone: Distinct nucleotide sequences in the sample also encode this CDR3. The chain is built from TRBV7-2 and TRBJ2-5; D is perhaps TRBD2 (6 bases). The germline V gene encodes CDR1 SGHTA and CDR2 FQGNSA. The CDR3 runs 14 residues. Trimming removed 3 bases at V and 2 bases at J, with 10 bases between. The CDR3 nucleotides read TGTGCCAGCAGCTTGTCCGGGGGTCAAGAGACCCAGTACTTC. This gives the protein CASSLSGGQETQYF.

The CDR3 loop is CASSSISGVETQYF. The CDR3 DNA is TGTGCCAGCAGCTCGATCAGCGGGGTGGAGACCCAGTACTTC. V and J are TRBV7-2 and TRBJ2-5; 7 nucleotides agree with TRBD2. Germline lookup yields CDR1 SGHTA and CDR2 FQGNSA. Trimming cost V 4 bases and J 5 bases; bases outside gene matches: 7. The length of the CDR3 is 14 residues.

This clone appeared a few times. This rearrangement joins TRBV2 to TRBJ2-7, with a tentative D call TRBD2 (6 bases). Germline V lookup: CDR1 SNHLY, CDR2 FYNNEI. V was shortened by 6 bases and J by 6 bases, with 15 bases between the two germline ends. The CDR3 contains 13 residues. The CDR3 DNA reads TGTGCCAGCAGACTAGCTGATATAGGCGAGCAGTACTTC. As protein: CASRLADIGEQYF.

The rearrangement uses TRBV28 and TRBJ1-1; the D gene is possibly TRBD1 (6 bases). The V end lost 6 bases, the J end lost 1 base, and 18 bases lay between the germline ends. The CDR3 consists of 16 residues. From germline, CDR1 is MDHEN and CDR2 SYDVKM. CDR3 in amino acids: CASRHISGGRNTEAFF. In DNA, the CDR3 is TGTGCCAGCAGGCATATCTCGGGGGGCCGGAACACTGAAGCTTTCTTT.

CDR3 sequence reads: CASSPVLPGSGELFF. The DNA of the CDR3 is TGTGCCAGCTCACCAGTACTGCCGGGGTCCGGGGAGCTGTTTTTT. The V call is TRBV18, the J call TRBJ2-2; D may be TRBD2 (5 bases). The CDR3 has 15 amino acids. Per the germline V gene, CDR1 is KGHSH and CDR2 is LQKENI. Between the trimmed V and J ends, which lost 2 bases and 6 bases, there was a span of 13 bases.

The V and J genes are TRBV28 and TRBJ2-1; D is ambiguous. The CDR3 contains 15 residues. Germline V lookup: CDR1 MDHEN, CDR2 SYDVKM. The V and J ends lost 2 bases and 12 bases respectively, with 20 bases between them. The CDR3 reads CASSLLLESGYGQFF. The DNA of the CDR3 is TGTGCCAGCAGTTTACTTTTGGAGAGTGGGTATGGGCAGTTCTTC.

The rearrangement links TRBV28 to TRBJ1-4, with 7 positions matching TRBD1. The V gene end was trimmed by 6 bases and the J gene end by 5 bases; junction bases not matched to a gene: 6. Germline loops: CDR1 MDHEN, CDR2 SYDVKM. The CDR3 covers 14 residues. The CDR3 nucleotides read TGTGCCAGCAGCTCACAGGGGATAAATGAAAAACTGTTTTTT. This encodes CASSSQGINEKLFF.

V is TRBV5-4 and J is TRBJ2-1, with TRBD1 matching 7 bases. Germline loops: CDR1 SGHNT, CDR2 YYREEE (reference sequence). CDR3 length equals 17 residues. The J segment lost 6 bases and the V segment lost 1 base, leaving 13 bases of the junction unmatched. The CDR3 coding sequence is TGTGCCAGCAGCTTGTCTCCCCACAGGGGAACCCTCAATGAGCAGTTCTTC. This encodes CASSLSPHRGTLNEQFF.

J is TRBJ2-3 and V is TRBV9, with 9 bases lining up with TRBD1. With 3 bases clipped from V and 2 bases from J, the junction kept 1 base outside the gene matches. CDR3 length equals 14 residues. Germline assignment: CDR1 SGDLS and CDR2 YYNGEE. CDR3 bases: TGTGCCAGCAGCGAACAGGGGGCCACAGATACGCAGTATTTT. Translated: CASSEQGATDTQYF.

This chain uses TRBV13 with TRBJ2-7; 10 bases match TRBD1. Germline lookup yields CDR1 PRHDT and CDR2 FYEKMQ (reference sequence). V lost 5 bases, J lost 1 base, and 11 bases stayed unmatched. This CDR3 is built from 17 residues. The chain's CDR3 is CASSVDRGLLSSYEQYF. The CDR3 nucleotides read TGTGCCAGCAGCGTCGACAGGGGGCTCTTATCGTCCTACGAGCAGTACTTC.